Presented here are 32 T cell receptor beta chains from one specimen sequenced in a study of cytomegalovirus exposure and HLA in healthy donors. Profiled with immunoSEQ multiplex PCR; TCRdb holds only in-frame clones, not every one. This table holds some 67,000 clones, 85% to 95% found once. The sequencing sample was made of PBMCs. The receptors stem from a young woman in good health and CMV-seronegative.

On this clone itself: Other DNA variants within this sample encode the same CDR3. This chain links TRBV4-2 with TRBJ2-1; 7 nucleotides match TRBD1. The trim removed 0 bases at V and 3 bases at J, leaving 2 bases unmatched. This CDR3 spans 15 amino acids. CDR1 is LGHNA and CDR2 is YNFKEQ in the germline V gene. CDR3: CASSQDSGGYNEQFF. The DNA of the CDR3 is TGTGCCAGCAGCCAAGATTCAGGGGGCTACAATGAGCAGTTCTTC.

J is TRBJ1-1 and V is TRBV5-6; 7 bases agree with TRBD1. The CDR3 covers 15 residues. Germline V gene sequence: CDR1 SGHDT, CDR2 YYEEEE. J lost 3 bases, V lost 4 bases, and 9 bases had no gene match. CDR3 in DNA: TGTGCCAGCAGCCCGGCCGGGACAGCCTACACTGAAGCTTTCTTT. Translated, it gives CASSPAGTAYTEAFF.

The chain links TRBV11-2 to TRBJ1-6; D remains ambiguous. CDR1 is SGHAT and CDR2 is FQNNGV in the germline V gene. This CDR3 comprises 14 residues. With 1 base removed from V and 5 bases from J, the gap between germline ends came to 6 bases. The CDR3 protein is CASSLAPDNSPLHF. The CDR3 DNA follows: TGTGCCAGCAGCTTAGCCCCGGATAATTCACCCCTCCACTTT.

For the CDR3, the DNA is TGTGCCAGCAGCTTGGCCCGCCTGCTACGTCGGGACAGAAAAGAGACCCAGTACTTC. Translating it yields CASSLARLLRRDRKETQYF. The chain combines TRBV5-6 with TRBJ2-5; 7 nucleotides line up with TRBD1. CDR1 is SGHDT and CDR2 is YYEEEE in the germline V gene. The CDR3 has 19 amino acids. The junction had 17 bases not matched to a gene; V was cut back by 0 bases and J by 3 bases.

This chain connects TRBV11-2 to TRBJ1-2; tentatively, D is TRBD1 (6 bases). The CDR3 has 13 residues. Deletions cut 8 bases from V and 4 bases from J, with 14 bases between. Germline V gene lookup returns CDR1 SGHAT and CDR2 FQNNGV. The CDR3 region has the DNA TGTGCCAGCGGCAAGGCAGGGGTCTATGGCTACACCTTC. Its translation: CASGKAGVYGYTF.

This rearrangement joins TRBV15 to TRBJ2-3, with 8 bases aligning to TRBD2. This CDR3 contains 16 residues. The germline V gene encodes CDR1 LNHNV and CDR2 YYDKDF (reference sequence). V lost 0 bases, J lost 2 bases, and 4 bases stayed unmatched. The CDR3 nucleotides are TGTGCCACCAGCAGAGATCGGGGGGGGAACACAGATACGCAGTATTTT. Translation gives CATSRDRGGNTDTQYF. The complete variable domain, with remaining parts taken from reference TRBV15 and TRBJ2-3, reads DAMVIQNPRYQVTQFGKPVTLSCSQTLNHNVMYWYQQKSSQAPKLLFHYYDKDFNNEADTPDNFQSRRPNTSFCFLDIRSPGLGDTAMYLCATSRDRGGNTDTQYFGPGTRLTVL.

The gene calls are TRBV9 and TRBJ2-1, with no clear D. Germline V gene lookup returns CDR1 SGDLS and CDR2 YYNGEE. This CDR3 region has 13 residues. V lost 0 bases, J lost 4 bases, and 5 bases lay in between. CDR3 loop: CASSVDQYNEQFF. CDR3 nucleotide sequence: TGTGCCAGCAGCGTAGACCAGTACAATGAGCAGTTCTTC.

This chain joins TRBV6-1 and TRBJ2-7, with 8 positions matching TRBD2. Trimming removed 1 base from V and 2 bases from J; junction bases left unmatched: 4. Germline V gives CDR1 MNHNS, CDR2 SASEGT. This CDR3 is 15 amino acids long. This chain's CDR3 is CASSEEAGGPYEQYF. The CDR3 DNA reads as TGTGCCAGCAGTGAAGAGGCGGGAGGCCCCTACGAGCAGTACTTC.

J is TRBJ2-1 and V is TRBV6-5; 7 bases match TRBD2. From germline, CDR1 is MNHEY and CDR2 SVGAGI. This CDR3 is 15 amino acids long. V shed 6 bases, J shed 6 bases, and the junction held 11 bases outside the gene matches. For the CDR3, the DNA is TGTGCCAGCAGGTACAGTGCGGGAGTCGGCAATGAGCAGTTCTTC. As protein: CASRYSAGVGNEQFF.

This sequence joins TRBV28 and TRBJ2-7; TRBD2 is a possible D gene (6 bases). Germline-derived CDR1 and CDR2 are MDHEN and SYDVKM. The CDR3 totals 13 residues. V was pared by 8 bases and J by 0 bases, with 11 bases between. Here the CDR3 DNA reads TGTGCCAGCTGCCGGGGGAGCTCCTACGAGCAGTACTTC. It specifies CASCRGSSYEQYF.

This chain uses TRBV7-3 with TRBJ2-3, with 7 bases identical to TRBD1. With V trimmed by 5 bases and J by 6 bases, 8 bases remained unmatched. Germline-derived CDR1 and CDR2 are SGHTA and FQGTGA. The length of the CDR3 is 14 residues. The CDR3 DNA is TGTGCCAGCAGCGGGCCTACCAGGGGGGATACGCAGTATTTT. Translating gives CASSGPTRGDTQYF.

This chain links TRBV7-2 with TRBJ2-1, with 9 positions matching TRBD1. In germline, CDR1 is SGHTA, CDR2 FQGNSA. There are 18 residues in the CDR3. The ends lost 5 bases at V and 7 bases at J; junction bases unmatched: 18. As DNA, the CDR3 is TGTGCCAGCAGCATCACAGGGGGCTTGGGGCCCGTCGGGAATGAGCAGTTCTTC. It is translated as CASSITGGLGPVGNEQFF.

V and J are TRBV5-4 and TRBJ2-7, with 7 bases that match TRBD1. CDR1 and CDR2 (germline): SGHNT, YYREEE (reference sequence). V lost 0 bases, J lost 4 bases, and 13 bases stayed unmatched. The CDR3 has 17 residues. The CDR3 nucleotides are TGTGCCAGCAGCTTGGGGCGGTCGGGACAGATGTCGTACGAGCAGTACTTC. Protein sequence: CASSLGRSGQMSYEQYF.

This clone has only one observation. J is TRBJ2-1 and V is TRBV7-9; D not resolved. The germline CDR1 and CDR2 sequences are SEHNR and FQNEAQ (reference sequence). V shed 3 bases and J shed 10 bases, with 4 bases lying between them. CDR3 size: 10 residues. This chain's CDR3 is CASSFEEQFF. The CDR3 bases are TGTGCCAGCAGCTTTGAGGAGCAGTTCTTC.

V and J are TRBV28 and TRBJ1-5; 7 bases map to TRBD1. Trimming cost V 2 bases and J 7 bases; bases outside gene matches: 5. CDR3 length equals 14 residues. Germline CDR1 MDHEN, CDR2 SYDVKM. As DNA, the CDR3 is TGTGCCAGCAGTTTAACGACAGGGTACCAGCCCCAGCATTTT. Translation: CASSLTTGYQPQHF.

V usage is TRBV7-6 and J usage is TRBJ2-1; D might be TRBD1 (5 bases). Germline assignment: CDR1 SGHVS and CDR2 FNYEAQ. The CDR3 covers 19 residues. Trimming took off 4 bases at V and 1 base at J, with 23 bases between the two ends. The CDR3 DNA sequence: TGTGCCAGCAGCTCGCCCTCATCAACAGGAATTGGTTCCTACAATGAGCAGTTCTTC. Residues: CASSSPSSTGIGSYNEQFF.

This clone was recorded once. Other DNA sequences in this sample translate to the same CDR3. V gene TRBV4-2 combines with J gene TRBJ2-1; D ambiguous. The CDR3 covers 13 residues. Germline loops: CDR1 LGHNA, CDR2 YNFKEQ. The germline V and J ends were trimmed by 1 base and 6 bases, with 7 bases remaining between them. CDR3 residues: CASSQAPSNEQFF. The CDR3 DNA follows: TGTGCCAGCAGCCAAGCTCCTAGCAATGAGCAGTTCTTC.

The chain recombines TRBV7-6 with TRBJ2-1; 9 nucleotides align to TRBD2. Looked up from germline, CDR1 is SGHVS and CDR2 is FNYEAQ. The V segment lost 1 base and the J segment 3 bases; nucleotides outside the gene matches: 7. There are 17 residues in the CDR3. The CDR3 here is CASSLVGSGGLYNEQFF. CDR3 coding DNA: TGTGCCAGCAGCTTAGTGGGAAGCGGGGGGCTCTACAATGAGCAGTTCTTC.

This chain joins TRBV6-9 and TRBJ1-6, with D tentatively TRBD1 (6 bases). Between the trimmed V and J ends, which lost 8 bases and 9 bases, there was a span of 23 bases. The CDR3 sequence is 16 residues long. In germline, CDR1 is MNHGY, CDR2 SVAAGI. The CDR3 here is CASFRNHRARGSPLHF. The CDR3 bases are TGTGCCAGCTTTCGGAACCACAGGGCTCGAGGTTCACCCCTCCACTTT.

This clone came up once. The chain combines TRBV9 with TRBJ2-1; 8 nucleotides line up with TRBD2. Germline lookup yields CDR1 SGDLS and CDR2 YYNGEE. The CDR3 runs to 16 residues. The V gene end was trimmed by 0 bases and the J gene end by 8 bases; junction bases not matched to a gene: 10. This CDR3 is CASSVDAGGILDEQFF. The CDR3, as DNA: TGTGCCAGCAGCGTAGACGCGGGGGGCATTTTGGATGAGCAGTTCTTC.

The V and J genes are TRBV14 and TRBJ2-1; 8 bases align to TRBD1. V shed 0 bases and J 4 bases; nucleotides not matched to a gene: 5. CDR1 is SGHDN, CDR2 FVKESK, per germline. The CDR3 is 16 residues long. Here the CDR3 DNA reads TGTGCCAGCAGCCAAGACTGGACAGGGAATTACAATGAGCAGTTCTTC. Translated: CASSQDWTGNYNEQFF.

The chain combines TRBV4-3 with TRBJ2-1, with TRBD2 as a possible D gene (7 bases). This CDR3 contains 16 residues. V lost 4 bases, J lost 7 bases, and 20 bases lay in between. CDR1 and CDR2 from the germline V gene are LGHNA and YSLEER. The CDR3 DNA sequence: TGCGCCAGCAGCCCGGTCGTGCGGGGGCCTAGGAATGAGCAGTTCTTC. Encoded protein: CASSPVVRGPRNEQFF.

The J gene is TRBJ2-5, the V gene TRBV7-3, with 15 positions matching TRBD2. V was clipped by 5 bases and J by 2 bases; unmatched bases: 3. The CDR3 contains 16 residues. Looked up from germline, CDR1 is SGHTA and CDR2 is FQGTGA. In DNA form, the CDR3 reads TGTGCCAGCAGCCCCGGACTAGCGGGGGGGCAAGAGACCCAGTACTTC. Amino acids: CASSPGLAGGQETQYF.

The CDR3 region is CASSPVWTGRGDTQYF. The DNA for the CDR3 is TGTGCCAGCAGCCCAGTGTGGACAGGCCGCGGGGATACGCAGTATTTT. The chain has TRBV7-9 and TRBJ2-3, with 7 bases that match TRBD1. This CDR3 has 16 amino acids. CDR1 and CDR2 from the germline V gene are SEHNR and FQNEAQ (reference sequence). Trimming removed 5 bases from V and 6 bases from J; junction bases left unmatched: 14.

The rearrangement uses TRBV28 and TRBJ1-5; a weak D match, TRBD1 (5 bases). V lost 1 base and J lost 4, with 8 bases in between. CDR1 and CDR2 (germline): MDHEN, SYDVKM. CDR3 size: 14 residues. The CDR3: CASSLLGLNQPQHF. CDR3 bases: TGTGCCAGCAGTTTATTGGGACTGAATCAGCCCCAGCATTTT.

This clone was seen a single time. The chain employs TRBV9 and TRBJ2-5; D is perhaps TRBD2 (5 bases). Germline CDR1 SGDLS, CDR2 YYNGEE. This CDR3 contains 14 residues. V was shortened by 4 bases and J by 1 base, with 11 bases between the two germline ends. The CDR3 sequence is CASSPTNLQETQYF. In nucleotides, the CDR3 is TGTGCCAGCAGCCCGACTAACCTCCAAGAGACCCAGTACTTC.

This clone was seen only a few times. The chain recombines TRBV7-9 with TRBJ2-3, with 7 bases lining up with TRBD2. Trimming at V came to 4 bases and at J to 4 bases, leaving 5 bases not matched to a gene. Germline-derived CDR1 and CDR2 are SEHNR and FQNEAQ (reference sequence). The CDR3 is made up of 14 amino acids. The CDR3 DNA reads TGTGCCAGCAGCTCTGGACTAGACCCAGATACGCAGTATTTT. Protein: CASSSGLDPDTQYF.

The J gene is TRBJ2-2, the V gene TRBV19; TRBD2 matches at 7 bases. The CDR3 contains 15 residues. After removal of 3 bases from V and 4 bases from J, the junction contained 5 bases not matched to a gene. Germline V gene data show CDR1 as LNHDA and CDR2 as SQIVND (reference sequence). The CDR3 loop is CASSIQPGGTGELFF. The CDR3, as DNA: TGTGCCAGTAGTATCCAACCGGGGGGCACCGGGGAGCTGTTTTTT.

The chain has TRBV6-1 and TRBJ2-7; 10 bases line up with TRBD2. CDR3 size: 14 residues. Germline V gene lookup returns CDR1 MNHNS and CDR2 SASEGT. Trimming removed 7 bases from V and 0 bases from J; junction bases left unmatched: 3. The CDR3 is CASNLAGGSYEQYF. The CDR3 bases are TGTGCCAGCAACTTAGCGGGGGGCTCCTACGAGCAGTACTTC.

The V and J genes are TRBV7-3 and TRBJ2-1, with 10 nucleotides matching TRBD2. V lost 8 bases and J lost 8; bases outside the gene matches: 15. The CDR3 sequence is 16 residues long. Germline loops: CDR1 SGHTA, CDR2 FQGTGA. The CDR3 DNA sequence: TGTGCCAGCGAGAATGGTGAGCGGGAGGGTGGAGATGAGCAGTTCTTC. It yields the protein CASENGEREGGDEQFF.

V and J are TRBV11-2 and TRBJ2-7; 8 bases are a match to TRBD2. Germline CDR1 and CDR2: SGHAT and FQNNGV. The V and J ends lost 5 bases and 7 bases, in that order; junction bases with no gene match: 7. This CDR3 region has 13 residues. The CDR3 coding sequence is TGTGCCAGCAGCCTCGGGACTAGTAAGGAGCAGTACTTC. This encodes CASSLGTSKEQYF.

The rearrangement joins TRBV9 to TRBJ1-1; 8 positions match TRBD1. The CDR3 has 15 residues. The junction had 8 bases not matched to a gene; V was cut back by 3 bases and J by 4 bases. Germline values: CDR1 SGDLS, CDR2 YYNGEE. CDR3 nucleotide sequence: TGTGCCAGCAGCGCCCGGACAGGGTTGGGCACTGAAGCTTTCTTT. Its protein is CASSARTGLGTEAFF.